This is a list of T cell receptor beta chains from one sample in a study of blood T cell repertoires in COVID-19. Sequencing was performed with immunoSEQ multiplex PCR; in TCRdb, only in-frame clones are kept and a portion is missing. The data show under 120,000 clones, over 75% seen once. The sample taken for sequencing was peripheral blood. The receptors stem from an older man with active or convalescent COVID-19. CDR3s include the opening cysteine and the closing phenylalanine or tryptophan. Fields, in order: clone size, D gene, CDR3 length, V gene, J gene, CDR3 protein, CDR3 DNA. The D gene is left open where the match is weak. Clone size, where shown, is once, few, many, or a class for clones that have expanded.

NA	NA	16	TRBV11-2	TRBJ1-5	CASSFPGTHSNQPQHF	TGTGCCAGCAGCTTCCCCGGGACACATAGCAATCAGCCCCAGCATTTT
NA	NA	15	TRBV28	TRBJ1-6	CASRFAQGNNSPLHF	TGTGCCAGCAGGTTCGCGCAGGGAAACAATTCACCCCTCCACTTT
NA	TRBD1	17	TRBV6-6	TRBJ1-2	CASSPRAGGEGAYGYTF	TGTGCCAGCAGTCCCCGCGCAGGGGGCGAGGGGGCCTATGGCTACACCTTC
few	TRBD1	15	TRBV6-1	TRBJ1-1	CASSEAGTVGTEAFF	TGTGCCAGCAGTGAAGCGGGGACAGTGGGCACTGAAGCTTTCTTT
NA	NA	11	TRBV6-6	TRBJ1-2	CASSYGNYYTF	TGTGCCAGCAGTTACGGAAACTACTACACCTTC
NA	TRBD2	15	TRBV5-1	TRBJ2-7	CASSLDGLDFVEQYF	TGCGCCAGCAGCTTGGATGGACTAGACTTCGTCGAGCAGTACTTC
NA	NA	13	TRBV29-1	TRBJ2-5	CSVGLNQQETQYF	TGCAGCGTTGGGTTGAATCAGCAAGAGACCCAGTACTTC
NA	NA	14	TRBV6-5	TRBJ2-5	CASPRQDHQETQYF	TGTGCCAGCCCGCGACAGGATCATCAAGAGACCCAGTACTTC
NA	NA	15	TRBV18	TRBJ2-1	CASSPTDSNYNEQFF	TGTGCCAGCTCACCAACGGACTCTAATTACAATGAGCAGTTCTTC
NA	NA	14	TRBV12-5	TRBJ1-5	CASGRTDLYQPQHF	TGTGCTAGTGGTCGGACAGATTTATATCAGCCCCAGCATTTT
NA	TRBD1	15	TRBV28	TRBJ2-1	CASSITRTGGNEQFF	TGTGCCAGCAGTATAACCCGGACAGGGGGCAATGAGCAGTTCTTC
NA	TRBD2	15	TRBV4-2	TRBJ2-7	CASSQDASLAGEQYF	TGTGCCAGCAGCCAAGACGCATCACTAGCGGGCGAGCAGTACTTC
few	TRBD1	15	TRBV11-2	TRBJ2-7	CASSLFGTGVYEQYF	TGTGCCAGCAGCTTATTCGGGACAGGGGTCTACGAGCAGTACTTC
NA	NA	13	TRBV5-1	TRBJ2-3	CASSLVGADTQYF	TGCGCCAGCAGCTTGGTAGGGGCAGATACGCAGTATTTT
NA	TRBD1	15	TRBV4-1	TRBJ2-5	CASSHQTGGQETQYF	TGCGCCAGCAGCCACCAGACAGGGGGTCAAGAGACCCAGTACTTC
NA	TRBD2	13	TRBV30	TRBJ2-5	CAWSVGLAETQYF	TGTGCCTGGAGTGTAGGACTAGCGGAGACCCAGTACTTC
NA	TRBD1	15	TRBV28	TRBJ1-2	CASSPGQGSSYGYTF	TGTGCCAGCAGTCCAGGACAGGGTAGTTCCTATGGCTACACCTTC
NA	NA	13	TRBV10-2	TRBJ1-5	CAACRSVDQPQHF	TGCGCCGCATGCCGGAGCGTGGATCAGCCCCAGCATTTT
few	NA	14	TRBV9	TRBJ1-1	CASSVGVSNTEAFF	TGTGCCAGCAGCGTAGGAGTCTCGAACACTGAAGCTTTCTTT
NA	TRBD1	15	TRBV5-1	TRBJ1-2	CASSLETGGSYGYTF	TGCGCCAGCAGCTTGGAGACAGGGGGGAGCTATGGCTACACCTTC
few	NA	13	TRBV7-9	TRBJ1-5	CASTLGRDQPQHF	TGTGCCAGCACACTGGGGAGGGATCAGCCCCAGCATTTT
NA	NA	13	TRBV29-1	TRBJ2-5	CSVEGGRRETQYF	TGCAGCGTTGAGGGGGGGCGGAGAGAGACCCAGTACTTC
NA	TRBD2	16	TRBV5-6	TRBJ2-1	CASSSWTSGGWNEQFF	TGTGCCAGCAGCTCTTGGACTAGCGGGGGGTGGAATGAGCAGTTCTTC
NA	TRBD2	15	TRBV11-2	TRBJ2-7	CASSSLAGKGGEQYF	TGTGCCAGCAGCTCACTAGCGGGAAAGGGCGGCGAGCAGTACTTC
NA	NA	8	TRBV24-1	TRBJ1-4	CATSVVRF	TGTGCCACCAGTGTGGTCAGATTT
NA	NA	13	TRBV10-2	TRBJ1-1	CASTGLGNTEAFF	TGCGCCAGCACCGGACTCGGGAACACTGAAGCTTTCTTT
NA	TRBD1	15	TRBV19	TRBJ1-1	CASRSSGGRNTEAFF	TGTGCCAGCAGATCATCAGGGGGGAGGAACACTGAAGCTTTCTTT
NA	NA	14	TRBV14	TRBJ2-6	CASSRGPGANVLTF	TGTGCCAGCAGCCGGGGCCCTGGGGCCAACGTCCTGACTTTC
NA	TRBD1	14	TRBV9	TRBJ1-6	CASSQGQQNSPLHF	TGTGCCAGCAGCCAGGGACAGCAAAATTCACCCCTCCACTTT
many	TRBD2	17	TRBV7-6	TRBJ2-7	CASSLFASGGLMGEQYF	TGTGCCAGCAGCTTATTTGCTAGCGGGGGCCTCATGGGTGAGCAGTACTTC
NA	TRBD1	14	TRBV15	TRBJ1-1	CATSRTAGGTEAFF	TGTGCCACCAGCAGAACCGCAGGGGGCACTGAAGCTTTCTTT
many	NA	14	TRBV3-1/TRBV3-2	TRBJ2-3	CASSQEARTDTQYF	TGTGCCAGCAGCCAAGAAGCACGCACAGATACGCAGTATTTT
once	TRBD2	16	TRBV27	TRBJ2-1	CASSSIKRGGPYEQFF	TGTGCCAGCAGTAGCATTAAGCGGGGGGGCCCGTATGAGCAGTTCTTC
NA	NA	17	TRBV23-1	TRBJ2-7	CASSQSRQGVIRYEQYF	TGCGCCAGCAGTCAATCGAGACAAGGGGTTATTCGGTACGAGCAGTACTTC
few	TRBD2	18	TRBV11-2	TRBJ2-1	CASSLVGLAVSSYNEQFF	TGTGCCAGCAGCTTAGTGGGACTAGCGGTTAGCTCCTACAATGAGCAGTTCTTC
few	NA	14	TRBV13	TRBJ2-7	CASSLMGQNYEQYF	TGTGCCAGCAGCTTAATGGGACAAAACTACGAGCAGTACTTC
NA	NA	15	TRBV19	TRBJ2-7	CASSPRPTGSYEQYF	TGTGCCAGTAGTCCTCGTCCGACAGGTTCCTACGAGCAGTACTTC
few	TRBD1	15	TRBV5-4	TRBJ1-4	CASSLADRDNEKLFF	TGTGCCAGCAGCTTGGCGGACAGGGATAATGAAAAACTGTTTTTT
once	TRBD2	16	TRBV4-1	TRBJ2-3	CASSRSGGGETDTQYF	TGCGCCAGCAGCCGGTCGGGCGGGGGAGAAACAGATACGCAGTATTTT